These 22 T cell receptor beta chains originate from one sample sequenced in a study of CD8+ T cells in alopecia areata. Sequencing relied on a cDNA template that was reverse transcribed from extracted RNA. The data were produced by immunoSEQ multiplex PCR, yet TCRdb's version contains in-frame clones alone and is incomplete. The sample shows under 150,000 clones, 40% to 55% of them seen only once. The sequenced sample was NKG2D-low CD8+ T cells sorted from blood. The receptors here all came from a human donor with alopecia areata.

This clone has just one count. The genes are TRBV27 and TRBJ2-5; the D is unclear. Germline CDR1 and CDR2: MNHEY and SMNVEV (reference sequence). Trimming removed 5 bases from V and 7 bases from J, with 17 bases in between. The CDR3 loop spans 14 amino acids. The CDR3 bases are TGTGCCAGCAGTCCCGACCTACAGTCGAGGACCCAGTACTTC. It specifies CASSPDLQSRTQYF.

V and J are TRBV29-1 and TRBJ2-7; 8 bases are a match to TRBD1. With V trimmed by 7 bases and J by 0 bases, 8 bases remained unmatched. The germline V gene has CDR1 SQVTM and CDR2 ANQGSEA. The CDR3 spans 14 residues. CDR3: CSARGTGDSYEQYF. The DNA of the CDR3 is TGCAGCGCCAGGGGGACAGGAGACTCCTACGAGCAGTACTTC.

The chain is built from TRBV29-1 and TRBJ2-7; 11 bases are shared with TRBD2. Germline values: CDR1 SQVTM, CDR2 ANQGSEA. The CDR3 is made up of 16 amino acids. V was pared by 1 base and J by 3 bases, with 8 bases of the junction left unmatched. The CDR3 protein is CSVEVEGTSGSYEQYF. As DNA, the CDR3 is TGCAGCGTTGAAGTTGAGGGCACTAGCGGGAGCTACGAGCAGTACTTC.

The genes are TRBV28 and TRBJ2-3, with TRBD1 identical over 8 bases. The CDR3 totals 15 residues. The germline gives CDR1 MDHEN, CDR2 SYDVKM. Losses at the gene ends were 6 bases for V and 1 base for J; bases not matched to a gene: 6. For the CDR3, the DNA is TGTGCCAGCAGACCGGGACAGGAGGGCACAGATACGCAGTATTTT. Its translation is CASRPGQEGTDTQYF.

This chain joins TRBV29-1 and TRBJ1-2; possible D gene TRBD1, 6 bases. This CDR3 is built from 17 residues. Germline CDR1 SQVTM, CDR2 ANQGSEA. V was trimmed by 6 bases and J by 8 bases, leaving 31 bases between them. The CDR3 spells CSVNSRAGEVAGEGYTF. Here the CDR3 DNA reads TGCAGCGTCAACTCGAGGGCAGGGGAGGTTGCTGGGGAGGGCTACACCTTC.

The rearrangement uses TRBV7-9 and TRBJ2-1; 10 bases map to TRBD1. Looked up from germline, CDR1 is SEHNR and CDR2 is FQNEAQ (reference sequence). J was trimmed by 7 bases and V by 5 bases; bases with no gene match: 11. The CDR3 is made up of 16 amino acids. The CDR3 nucleotides are TGTGCCAGCAGCACCCCGGACAGGGGGTTGGGTAATGAGCAGTTCTTC. It is translated as CASSTPDRGLGNEQFF.

The chain combines TRBV13 with TRBJ2-5; TRBD2 might be the D (5 bases). The germline V and J ends were trimmed by 3 bases and 5 bases, with 10 bases remaining between them. Per the germline V gene, CDR1 is PRHDT and CDR2 is FYEKMQ (reference sequence). The CDR3 sequence is 13 residues long. CDR3 nucleotides: TGTGCCAGCAGCTTTCGGGAAGAGGAGACCCAGTACTTC. This gives the protein CASSFREEETQYF. The variable domain in full, completed from reference TRBV13 and TRBJ2-5, reads AAGVIQSPRHLIKEKRETATLKCYPIPRHDTVYWYQQGPGQDPQFLISFYEKMQSDKGSIPDRFSAQQFSDYHSELNMSSLELGDSALYFCASSFREEETQYFGPGTRLLVL.

The genes are TRBV29-1 and TRBJ2-7, with a possible D match to TRBD2 (6 bases). V lost 7 bases, J lost 2 bases, and 18 bases lay in between. There are 14 residues in the CDR3. The V gene's germline CDR1 is SQVTM and CDR2 ANQGSEA. The CDR3 DNA follows: TGCAGCGCTAGCGACAGTACTGTCGCCTACGAGCAGTACTTC. Residues: CSASDSTVAYEQYF.

The chain recombines TRBV29-1 with TRBJ2-7; 12 bases line up with TRBD2. Germline V gives CDR1 SQVTM, CDR2 ANQGSEA. This CDR3 contains 13 residues. The J segment lost 6 bases and the V segment lost 7 bases, leaving 7 bases of the junction unmatched. CDR3 protein: CSAMTSGSIEQYF. CDR3 sequence (DNA): TGCAGCGCCATGACTAGCGGGAGTATCGAGCAGTACTTC.

V is TRBV5-6 and J is TRBJ2-2, with TRBD1 matching over 7 bases. V lost 7 bases to trimming and J lost 5 bases; unmatched junction nucleotides: 11. Germline assignment: CDR1 SGHDT and CDR2 YYEEEE. This CDR3 is 15 amino acids long. CDR3 in amino acids: CASAPDRVGTGELFF. CDR3 nucleotide sequence: TGTGCCAGCGCACCCGACAGGGTTGGGACCGGGGAGCTGTTTTTT.

The gene calls are TRBV5-6 and TRBJ2-7; unclear D gene. CDR1 is SGHDT, CDR2 YYEEEE, per germline. With 0 bases removed from V and 2 bases from J, the gap between germline ends came to 3 bases. This CDR3 region has 12 residues. CDR3 loop: CASSLGAYEQYF. In nucleotides, the CDR3 is TGTGCCAGCAGCTTGGGCGCCTACGAGCAGTACTTC.

The J gene is TRBJ2-7, the V gene TRBV27; D call uncertain. Trimming took 5 bases from V and 6 from J, leaving 14 bases between them. The CDR3 length is 13 residues. Germline CDR1 and CDR2: MNHEY and SMNVEV (reference sequence). CDR3 nucleotides: TGTGCCAGCAGTCCAAGACCCCACTCCGAGCAGTACTTC. Its translation: CASSPRPHSEQYF.

The V call is TRBV2, the J call TRBJ1-4, with TRBD1 matching 8 bases. CDR3 size: 13 residues. V lost 8 bases to trimming and J lost 7 bases; unmatched junction nucleotides: 6. The germline V gene encodes CDR1 SNHLY and CDR2 FYNNEI. CDR3 amino acids: CASAGQGLEKLFF. For the CDR3, the DNA is TGTGCCAGCGCCGGACAGGGACTTGAAAAACTGTTTTTT.

This chain uses TRBV30 with TRBJ1-1; D gene uncertain. Germline assignment: CDR1 GTSNPN and CDR2 SVGIG (reference sequence). The CDR3 is made up of 14 amino acids. Trimming left V 4 bases short and J 2 bases short, with 14 bases between. CDR3 DNA: TGTGCCTGGACCCTTTACCGGCCCAACACTGAAGCTTTCTTT. This gives the protein CAWTLYRPNTEAFF.

The gene calls are TRBV14 and TRBJ2-1; D may correspond to TRBD1 or TRBD2 (5 bases each). The CDR3 spans 13 residues. The germline V gene has CDR1 SGHDN and CDR2 FVKESK. The germline V and J ends were trimmed by 4 bases and 4 bases, with 8 bases remaining between them. CDR3 DNA sequence: TGTGCCAGCAGCCCGGGGCTTTACAATGAGCAGTTCTTC. This translates into CASSPGLYNEQFF.

This clone showed up just a few times. This chain links TRBV2 with TRBJ2-3; 8 nucleotides agree with TRBD2. The J segment lost 0 bases and the V segment lost 6 bases, leaving 8 bases of the junction unmatched. CDR1 and CDR2 from the germline V gene are SNHLY and FYNNEI. CDR3 length equals 16 residues. CDR3 residues: CASRGLGFDSTDTQYF. In DNA form, the CDR3 reads TGTGCCAGCAGGGGACTAGGGTTTGATAGCACAGATACGCAGTATTTT.

The rearrangement uses TRBV5-1 and TRBJ2-1; D possibly corresponds to TRBD2 (6 bases). Germline CDR1 is SGHRS and CDR2 is YFSETQ. V was shortened by 2 bases and J by 9 bases, with 12 bases between the two germline ends. CDR3 size: 13 residues. The CDR3 protein is CASSFEGGIEQFF. The CDR3 nucleotides are TGCGCCAGCAGCTTTGAGGGAGGAATTGAGCAGTTCTTC.

The rearrangement links TRBV11-2 to TRBJ2-1, with D unresolved. V was clipped by 4 bases and J by 15 bases, with 13 bases between them. This CDR3 is built from 11 residues. Germline V gene lookup returns CDR1 SGHAT and CDR2 FQNNGV. This chain's CDR3 is CASSWTLTRFF. The CDR3 DNA reads TGTGCCAGCAGCTGGACCCTGACACGGTTCTTC. The full variable domain, its missing parts supplied by reference TRBV11-2 and TRBJ2-1, is EAGVAQSPRYKIIEKRQSVAFWCNPISGHATLYWYQQILGQGPKLLIQFQNNGVVDDSQLPKDRFSAERLKGVDSTLKIQPAKLEDSAVYLCASSWTLTRFFGPGTRLTVL.

This clone was observed a single time. The V call is TRBV4-1, the J call TRBJ2-1; D call uncertain. CDR1 MGHRA and CDR2 YSYEKL come from the germline V gene. This CDR3 is built from 14 residues. The ends were cut back, 1 base at V and 5 bases at J, with 9 bases in the middle. CDR3 sequence (DNA): TGCGCCAGCAGCCAAGTAGACGGACACAATGAGCAGTTCTTC. Amino acid sequence: CASSQVDGHNEQFF.

The V call is TRBV29-1, the J call TRBJ2-1; 8 nucleotides agree with TRBD1. The CDR3 consists of 13 residues. V gave up 6 bases and J gave up 8 bases; unmatched junction bases: 9. From germline, CDR1 is SQVTM and CDR2 ANQGSEA. The CDR3 here is CSVPGQVFHEQFF. Here the CDR3 DNA reads TGCAGCGTCCCGGGACAGGTTTTCCATGAGCAGTTCTTC.

There are a few counts of this clone. This sequence joins TRBV18 and TRBJ1-2; TRBD1 might be the D (5 bases). V shed 0 bases and J shed 6 bases, with 11 bases lying between them. There are 14 residues in the CDR3. Germline values: CDR1 KGHSH, CDR2 LQKENI. The DNA for the CDR3 is TGTGCCAGCTCACCACCGGGCCAGGGCGATGGCTACACCTTC. Protein product: CASSPPGQGDGYTF.

This clone was detected only a few times. The V gene is TRBV10-2, the J gene TRBJ1-4; maybe TRBD1 (5 bases). This CDR3 is 13 amino acids long. Trimming cost V 3 bases and J 8 bases, with 10 bases left between them. Per the germline V gene, CDR1 is WSHSY and CDR2 is SAAADI. The CDR3 loop is CASSDRENEKLFF. The CDR3 bases are TGCGCCAGCAGTGACAGGGAGAACGAAAAACTGTTTTTT.